These 28 T cell receptor beta chains were all obtained from the same sample, sequenced in a study of circulating and synovial CD4+ cells in juvenile arthritis. Profiling relied on immunoSEQ multiplex PCR, and the TCRdb table lists in-frame clones only, not all of them. The sample records approximately 16,000 clones, around 90% being singletons. The sequencing input was CD4+ T cells from blood. The receptors here all came from a human donor with juvenile idiopathic arthritis.

This clone occurred once. CDR3 coding DNA: TGCGCCAGCAGCTTGAGGGGGGGCAAAAACTCTGGGGCCAACGTCCTGACTTTC. Translating gives CASSLRGGKNSGANVLTF. The V call is TRBV5-1, the J call TRBJ2-6, with a weak D call TRBD2 (7 bases). The CDR3 contains 18 residues. The V and J ends lost 1 base and 0 bases respectively, with 14 bases between them. CDR1 is SGHRS and CDR2 is YFSETQ in the germline V gene.

The genes are TRBV12-5 and TRBJ2-7; 8 nucleotides line up with TRBD2. In germline, CDR1 is LGHNT, CDR2 FRNRAP. J gave up 7 bases and V 6 bases, and 8 bases lay outside the gene matches. The CDR3 runs to 13 residues. CDR3 sequence: CASGLLIAGEQYF. The CDR3 nucleotides read TGTGCTAGTGGACTACTAATAGCGGGGGAGCAGTACTTC.

This clone was seen a single time. The rearrangement joins TRBV19 to TRBJ1-1; the match to TRBD1 covers 7 bases. The V gene end was trimmed by 10 bases and the J gene end by 1 base; junction bases not matched to a gene: 3. The CDR3 runs to 12 residues. From germline, CDR1 is LNHDA and CDR2 SQIVND (reference sequence). CDR3 nucleotide sequence: TGTGCCACTGGACAGGCGAACACTGAAGCTTTCTTT. Translating gives CATGQANTEAFF.

This chain uses TRBV5-1 with TRBJ2-5, with 9 bases that match TRBD2. V shed 2 bases and J 3 bases; nucleotides not matched to a gene: 5. CDR1 is SGHRS and CDR2 is YFSETQ in the germline V gene. This CDR3 has 15 residues. The CDR3 spells CASSFPSGVKETQYF. The CDR3 DNA reads TGCGCCAGCAGCTTCCCTAGCGGGGTAAAAGAGACCCAGTACTTC.

V gene TRBV29-1 combines with J gene TRBJ2-4; perhaps TRBD1 as D (6 bases). This CDR3 is built from 14 residues. The V gene lost 3 bases and the J gene lost 7 bases, with 16 bases spanning the gap. Germline V CDR1 and CDR2: SQVTM, ANQGSEA. CDR3 amino acids: CSVDPMGAGNIQYF. The CDR3 DNA sequence: TGCAGCGTTGACCCCATGGGGGCCGGGAACATTCAGTACTTC.

The chain recombines TRBV10-1 with TRBJ1-2; D is unresolved. Trimming pared 2 bases from V and 8 bases from J, leaving 12 bases between. The CDR3 totals 13 residues. Germline CDR1 reads WNHNN; CDR2 reads SYGVQD (reference sequence). In DNA form, the CDR3 reads TGCGCCAGCAGTGAGAGACGGATGGGCGGCTACACCTTC. Translation: CASSERRMGGYTF.

This chain connects TRBV7-6 to TRBJ2-6, with D unclear. The CDR3 totals 16 residues. Germline assignment: CDR1 SGHVS and CDR2 FNYEAQ. V lost 6 bases to trimming and J lost 0 bases, with 12 bases between them. The CDR3 is CASSARPGSGANVLTF. The CDR3 DNA sequence: TGTGCCAGCAGTGCCAGACCAGGCTCTGGGGCCAACGTCCTGACTTTC.

The chain links TRBV6-4 to TRBJ2-1, with 8 bases fitting TRBD2. V lost 8 bases and J lost 8; bases outside the gene matches: 11. The CDR3 contains 14 residues. Germline assignment: CDR1 MRHNA and CDR2 SNTAGT. The chain's CDR3 is CASGGGLGSDEQFF. In DNA, the CDR3 is TGTGCCAGCGGGGGGGGACTAGGATCGGATGAGCAGTTCTTC.

CDR3 in DNA: TGTGCCAGCAGCCGAGAAGAATCTCGGAACACCGGGGAGCTGTTTTTT. It specifies CASSREESRNTGELFF. V gene TRBV7-2 combines with J gene TRBJ2-2; D gene uncertain. V lost 5 bases, J lost 1 base, and 14 bases lay in between. The CDR3 totals 16 residues. Looked up from germline, CDR1 is SGHTA and CDR2 is FQGNSA.

V gene TRBV6-6 combines with J gene TRBJ1-1, with D perhaps TRBD1 (6 bases). Trimming stripped 8 bases from V and 3 bases from J, with 13 bases between. This CDR3 region has 13 residues. CDR1 and CDR2 from the germline V gene are MNHNY and SVGAGI (reference sequence). CDR3: CASGTSGDTEAFF. The CDR3 DNA is TGTGCCAGCGGAACCTCAGGGGACACTGAAGCTTTCTTT.

This clone turned up a few times. V is TRBV19 and J is TRBJ1-5; 9 positions agree with TRBD1. Germline V lookup: CDR1 LNHDA, CDR2 SQIVND (reference sequence). The junction had 8 bases not matched to a gene; V was cut back by 6 bases and J by 5 bases. The CDR3 runs to 15 residues. The CDR3 DNA reads TGTGCCAGTAGAGGTTCGGGACAGGGCCATCAGCCCCAGCATTTT. Its protein is CASRGSGQGHQPQHF.

The chain uses TRBV7-2 and TRBJ1-3, with 7 nucleotides matching TRBD1. J lost 3 bases, V lost 4 bases, and 0 bases had no gene match. CDR3 length: 13 amino acids. Germline-derived CDR1 and CDR2 are SGHTA and FQGNSA. The CDR3 DNA sequence: TGTGCCAGCAGCTGGGACAGTGGAAACACCATATATTTT. Translated, it gives CASSWDSGNTIYF.

Details on this clone: At one boundary the junction diverges from the germline segment, which might be a read error. Other DNA variants within this sample encode the same CDR3. The chain is built from TRBV15 and TRBJ1-6, with 10 positions matching TRBD1. From germline, CDR1 is LNHNV and CDR2 YYDKDF (reference sequence). This CDR3 is 15 amino acids long. The CDR3 nucleotides read TGTGCCACCAGCAGTAGGACAGGGGGTAATTCCCCCCTCCACTTT. Translating gives CATSSRTGGNSPLHF.

The chain carries TRBV15 and TRBJ2-3; the D gene is possibly TRBD2 (5 bases). This CDR3 has 13 amino acids. The germline gives CDR1 LNHNV, CDR2 YYDKDF (reference sequence). Trimming left V 5 bases short and J 5 bases short, with 11 bases between. CDR3 amino acids: CATSGNGGDTQYF. Written as DNA, the CDR3 is TGTGCCACCAGCGGGAATGGAGGAGATACGCAGTATTTT.

This rearrangement joins TRBV5-4 to TRBJ2-5; D gene uncertain. CDR3 length equals 13 residues. The V gene's germline CDR1 is SGHNT and CDR2 YYREEE (reference sequence). Trimming took off 1 base at V and 1 base at J, with 5 bases between the two ends. CDR3 sequence: CASSLPSQETQYF. The CDR3 DNA sequence: TGTGCCAGCAGCTTGCCCAGCCAAGAGACCCAGTACTTC. The full variable domain, completed using reference TRBV5-4 and TRBJ2-5, is ETGVTQSPTHLIKTRGQQVTLRCSSQSGHNTVSWYQQALGQGPQFIFQYYREEENGRGNFPPRFSGLQFPNYSSELNVNALELDDSALYLCASSLPSQETQYFGPGTRLLVL.

The chain carries TRBV27 and TRBJ2-1; D possibly corresponds to TRBD2 (6 bases). Germline values: CDR1 MNHEY, CDR2 SMNVEV (reference sequence). The CDR3 is made up of 14 amino acids. Trimming cost V 10 bases and J 6 bases, with 19 bases left between them. For the CDR3, the DNA is TGTGCCACGGGCCGGGACTTTACACCCAATGAGCAGTTCTTC. It encodes CATGRDFTPNEQFF.

The chain uses TRBV5-1 and TRBJ1-5; tentative D call: TRBD1 (5 bases). V shed 2 bases and J shed 4 bases, with 10 bases lying between them. Germline CDR1 SGHRS, CDR2 YFSETQ. The CDR3 totals 14 residues. CDR3 loop: CASSLEGANQPQHF. The CDR3 DNA is TGCGCCAGCAGCTTAGAAGGGGCAAATCAGCCCCAGCATTTT.

This CDR3 is CASSVGLVPTGELFF. The CDR3 DNA sequence: TGTGCCAGCAGCGTAGGACTAGTCCCCACCGGGGAGCTGTTTTTT. This chain joins TRBV9 and TRBJ2-2, with a weak D call TRBD2 (6 bases). Germline lookup yields CDR1 SGDLS and CDR2 YYNGEE. Trimming pared 0 bases from V and 4 bases from J, leaving 10 bases between. This CDR3 spans 15 amino acids.

The genes are TRBV7-8 and TRBJ2-7, with D perhaps TRBD2 (5 bases). Per germline, CDR1 SGHVS and CDR2 FQNEAQ. This CDR3 spans 13 amino acids. Trimming stripped 6 bases from V and 5 bases from J, with 14 bases between. CDR3: CASSAPRRDEQYF. The CDR3 bases are TGTGCCAGCAGTGCTCCCAGGCGGGACGAGCAGTACTTC. The full variable domain, with the rest looked up from reference TRBV7-8 and TRBJ2-7, is GAGVSQSPRYKVAKRGQDVALRCDPISGHVSLFWYQQALGQGPEFLTYFQNEAQLDKSGLPSDRFFAERPEGSVSTLKIQRTQQEDSAVYLCASSAPRRDEQYFGPGTRLTVT.

The chain carries TRBV7-9 and TRBJ2-5; 8 bases fit TRBD1. The DNA matches TRBJ2-7 better at its end, which makes the J call doubtful. CDR3 length: 13 residues. From germline, CDR1 is SEHNR and CDR2 FQNEAQ (reference sequence). CDR3 sequence reads: CASSLGTGYEQYF. CDR3 sequence (DNA): TGTGCCAGCAGCTTGGGGACAGGCTACGAGCAGTACTTC.

V is TRBV19 and J is TRBJ2-1; 8 bases agree with TRBD2. CDR1 and CDR2 (germline): LNHDA, SQIVND (reference sequence). The CDR3 totals 16 residues. J lost 9 bases, V lost 6 bases, and 16 bases had no gene match. The CDR3 region is CASRPMAGGLSSEQFF. The CDR3 DNA reads as TGTGCCAGTAGACCGATGGCGGGGGGTTTGTCTAGTGAGCAGTTCTTC.

The chain employs TRBV7-8 and TRBJ2-1, with D maybe TRBD2 (6 bases). The germline V and J ends were trimmed by 2 bases and 5 bases, with 10 bases remaining between them. There are 14 residues in the CDR3. The germline gives CDR1 SGHVS, CDR2 FQNEAQ. As DNA, the CDR3 is TGTGCCAGCAGCTTACTCGGCGGGAACAATGAGCAGTTCTTC. Encoded protein: CASSLLGGNNEQFF.

This clone was seen only a few times. This chain joins TRBV10-3 and TRBJ1-2; D possibly corresponds to TRBD1 (6 bases). Trimming stripped 3 bases from V and 6 bases from J, with 8 bases between. Per the germline V gene, CDR1 is ENHRY and CDR2 is SYGVKD. CDR3 size: 12 residues. The chain's CDR3 is CAISDRGDGYTF. The CDR3 DNA reads TGTGCCATCAGTGACAGGGGCGATGGCTACACCTTC.

J is TRBJ2-3 and V is TRBV4-3, with D perhaps matching TRBD1 (6 bases). Germline V gene sequence: CDR1 LGHNA, CDR2 YSLEER. Trimming removed 2 bases from V and 3 bases from J, with 15 bases in between. The CDR3 sequence is 16 residues long. The CDR3 here is CASSQQGGQGTDTQYF. The CDR3 nucleotides read TGCGCCAGCAGCCAACAAGGAGGCCAGGGGACAGATACGCAGTATTTT.

J is TRBJ2-1 and V is TRBV10-3; 8 bases are shared with TRBD1. The CDR3 consists of 15 residues. Trimming at V came to 3 bases and at J to 10 bases, leaving 11 bases not matched to a gene. Germline values: CDR1 ENHRY, CDR2 SYGVKD. The DNA for the CDR3 is TGTGCCATCAGTGATTCGGGACAGGCCCCGCGGGAGCAGTTCTTC. Translated, it gives CAISDSGQAPREQFF.

This sequence joins TRBV30 and TRBJ1-2; D possibly corresponds to TRBD1 (5 bases). The CDR3 runs to 14 residues. Trimming pared 4 bases from V and 1 base from J, leaving 13 bases between. CDR1 is GTSNPN, CDR2 SVGIG, per germline (reference sequence). CDR3 sequence (DNA): TGTGCCTGGATAAGCTTCGGGGGTAACTATGGCTACACCTTC. It yields the protein CAWISFGGNYGYTF.

This chain uses TRBV2 with TRBJ2-7; 7 nucleotides agree with TRBD1. The CDR3 runs 14 residues. Germline-derived CDR1 and CDR2 are SNHLY and FYNNEI. V trimming: 7 bases; J trimming: 2 bases; junction bases outside the gene matches: 8. In DNA, the CDR3 is TGTGCCAGCACCCGACGGGACAGTACCTACGAGCAGTACTTC. This encodes CASTRRDSTYEQYF.

The gene calls are TRBV29-1 and TRBJ2-2; 7 nucleotides align to TRBD2. Looked up from germline, CDR1 is SQVTM and CDR2 is ANQGSEA. This CDR3 spans 14 amino acids. Trimming at V came to 2 bases and at J to 3 bases, leaving 3 bases not matched to a gene. CDR3 bases: TGCAGCGTTGAATCCCGGGGGGACACCGGGGAGCTGTTTTTT. Its translation is CSVESRGDTGELFF.